This entry describes one T cell receptor (beta chain). TCRdb's table, derived via immunoSEQ multiplex PCR, lists solely in-frame clones and lacks some. The table lists 150,000 to 250,000 clones, about 81% of them singletons. From germline, CDR1 is SGHRS and CDR2 YFSETQ. Between the trimmed V and J ends, which lost 3 bases and 1 base, there was a span of 13 bases. This CDR3 has 15 amino acids. This entry is derived from a study of cytomegalovirus exposure and HLA in healthy donors. The receptor's source is a woman aged 30 to 39 in good health and CMV-seronegative. The genes are TRBV5-1 and TRBJ1-1; D possibly corresponds to TRBD1 (5 bases). Sequencing was carried out using PBMCs. The DNA for the CDR3 is TGCGCCAGCAGCTCGGGGGATTGGAGGAACACTGAAGCTTTCTTT. Residues: CASSSGDWRNTEAFF.